This TCR beta chain derives from a study of tumor and adjacent non-tumor tissue in lung cancer. On the study more broadly: Histology: under 15 adenocarcinoma, a couple of squamous cell carcinoma, 1 small cell lung cancer. Notes on the study in general: Tumor TCR diversity, when higher, was linked to shorter survival. Compared with tumor, normal lung showed significantly lower TCR diversity.

No cell sorting was done before RNA was extracted from the tissue. More than 3 cm separated this lung sample from the edge of the tumor. Donors were chemotherapy-naive, newly diagnosed lung cancer surgical patients in China, August–late 2014. The CDR3 is made up of 15 amino acids. Germline V lookup: CDR1 SGHKS, CDR2 YYEKEE (reference sequence). Comments on this clonotype: The antigen is unknown. The germline gene is not matched at one end of the junction; a read error may be the cause.

TCRbeta libraries were built with three rounds of nested PCR, modified from ARM-PCR. TCRdb re-derived calls from the multiplex PCR reads in MiXCR, one entry per CDR3 protein. Here the sample spans about 86,000 distinct CDR3 sequences, 65% to 80% being singletons. The sequence was obtained from a woman in her 50s with non-small cell lung cancer. Source material: distant non-tumor lung tissue. The gene calls are TRBV5-5 and TRBJ2-7; 7 nucleotides line up with TRBD1. The CDR3 is CVSSRSGVGGDEQYF. In DNA form, the CDR3 reads TGTGTCAGCAGTCGCTCCGGGGTAGGGGGCGACGAGCAGTACTTC.